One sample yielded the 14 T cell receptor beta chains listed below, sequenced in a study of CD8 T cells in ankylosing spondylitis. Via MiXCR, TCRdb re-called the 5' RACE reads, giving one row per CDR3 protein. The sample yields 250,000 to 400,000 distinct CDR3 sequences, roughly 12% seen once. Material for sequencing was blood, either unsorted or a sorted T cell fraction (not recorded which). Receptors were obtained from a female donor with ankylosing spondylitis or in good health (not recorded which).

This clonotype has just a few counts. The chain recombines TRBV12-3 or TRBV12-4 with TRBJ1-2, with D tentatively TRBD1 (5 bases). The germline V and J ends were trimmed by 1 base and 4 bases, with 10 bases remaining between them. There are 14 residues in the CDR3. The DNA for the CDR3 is TGTGCCAGCAGTTTAGAGGCGGGGGTCTATGGCTACACCTTC. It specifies CASSLEAGVYGYTF.

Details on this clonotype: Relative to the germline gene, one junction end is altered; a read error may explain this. The CDR3 reads CTSSYLGGAERRPTKPQHF. The CDR3 nucleotides are TGTACCAGCAGCTACCTCGGTGGGGCAGAACGCCGCCCAACCAAGCCCCAGCATTTT. The chain joins TRBV2 to TRBJ1-5; perhaps TRBD1 as D (5 bases). This CDR3 is built from 19 residues. Germline loops: CDR1 SNHLY, CDR2 FYNNEI.

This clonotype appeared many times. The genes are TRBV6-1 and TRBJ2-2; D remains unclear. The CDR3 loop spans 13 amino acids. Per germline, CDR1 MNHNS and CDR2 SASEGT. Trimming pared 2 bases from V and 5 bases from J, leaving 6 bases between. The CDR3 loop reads CASSETGTGELFF. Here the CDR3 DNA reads TGTGCCAGCAGTGAAACTGGGACCGGGGAGCTGTTTTTT.

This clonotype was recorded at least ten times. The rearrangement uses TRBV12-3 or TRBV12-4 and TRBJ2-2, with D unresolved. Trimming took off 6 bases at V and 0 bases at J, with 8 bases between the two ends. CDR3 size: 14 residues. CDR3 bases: TGTGCCAGCAGCAGCCTATCGAACACCGGGGAGCTGTTTTTT. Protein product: CASSSLSNTGELFF.

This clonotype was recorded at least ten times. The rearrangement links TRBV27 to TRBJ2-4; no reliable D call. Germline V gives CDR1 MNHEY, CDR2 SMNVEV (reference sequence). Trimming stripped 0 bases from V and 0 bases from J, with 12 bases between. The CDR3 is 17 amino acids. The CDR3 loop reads CASSLSGQTLAKNIQYF. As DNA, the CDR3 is TGTGCCAGCAGTTTATCCGGTCAGACCCTAGCCAAAAACATTCAGTACTTC.

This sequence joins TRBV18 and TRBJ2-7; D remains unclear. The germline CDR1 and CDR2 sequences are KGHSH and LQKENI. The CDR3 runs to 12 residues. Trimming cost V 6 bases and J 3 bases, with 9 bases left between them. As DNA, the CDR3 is TGTGCCAGCTCGCCAAGGGACTACGAGCAGTACTTC. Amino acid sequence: CASSPRDYEQYF.

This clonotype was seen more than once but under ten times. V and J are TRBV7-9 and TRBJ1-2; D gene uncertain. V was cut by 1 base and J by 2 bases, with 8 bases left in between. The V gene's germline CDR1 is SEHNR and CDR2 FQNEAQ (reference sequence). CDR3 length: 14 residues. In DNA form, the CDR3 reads TGTGCCAGCAGCTTAGGCCCGAGGAACTATGGCTACACCTTC. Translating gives CASSLGPRNYGYTF.

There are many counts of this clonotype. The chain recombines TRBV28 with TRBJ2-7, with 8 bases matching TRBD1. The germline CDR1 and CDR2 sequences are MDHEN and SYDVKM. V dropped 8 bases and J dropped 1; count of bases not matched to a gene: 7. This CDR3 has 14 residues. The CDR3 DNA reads TGTGCCAGCCTCGACGGACAGGGTTCCTACGAGCAGTACTTC. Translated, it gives CASLDGQGSYEQYF.

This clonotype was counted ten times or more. The CDR3 region is CSAADSKYQETQYF. DNA of the CDR3: TGCAGTGCCGCGGACTCTAAATACCAAGAGACCCAGTACTTC. The chain recombines TRBV20-1 with TRBJ2-5; TRBD2 is a possible D gene (5 bases). V shed 6 bases and J shed 0 bases, with 14 bases lying between them. The CDR3 sequence is 14 residues long. Germline CDR1 DFQATT, CDR2 SNEGSKA (reference sequence).

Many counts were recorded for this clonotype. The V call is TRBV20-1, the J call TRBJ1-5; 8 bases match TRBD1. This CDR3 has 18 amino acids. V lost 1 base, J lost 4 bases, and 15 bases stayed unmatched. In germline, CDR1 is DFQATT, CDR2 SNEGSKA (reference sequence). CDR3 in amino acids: CSARASRGGQGENQPQHF. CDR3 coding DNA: TGCAGTGCTAGAGCCTCTCGTGGCGGACAGGGTGAAAATCAGCCCCAGCATTTT.

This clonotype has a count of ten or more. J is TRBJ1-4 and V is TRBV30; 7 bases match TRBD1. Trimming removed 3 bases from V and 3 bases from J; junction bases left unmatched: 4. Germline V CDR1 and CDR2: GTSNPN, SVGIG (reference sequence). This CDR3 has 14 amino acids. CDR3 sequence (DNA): TGTGCCTGGAGCACCGGGACAGCTAATGAAAAACTGTTTTTT. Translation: CAWSTGTANEKLFF.

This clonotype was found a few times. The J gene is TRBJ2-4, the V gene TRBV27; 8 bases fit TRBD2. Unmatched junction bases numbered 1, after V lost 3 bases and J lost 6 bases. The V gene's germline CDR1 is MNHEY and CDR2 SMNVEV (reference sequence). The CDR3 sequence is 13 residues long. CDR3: CASSLRGANIQYF. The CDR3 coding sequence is TGTGCCAGCAGTTTGCGGGGGGCAAACATTCAGTACTTC.

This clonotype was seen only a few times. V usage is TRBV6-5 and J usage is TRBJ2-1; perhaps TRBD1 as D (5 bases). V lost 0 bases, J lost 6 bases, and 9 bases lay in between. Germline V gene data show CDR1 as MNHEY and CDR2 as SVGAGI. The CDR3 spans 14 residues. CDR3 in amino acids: CASSYSRRGNEQFF. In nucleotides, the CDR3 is TGTGCCAGCAGTTACTCGCGTAGGGGCAATGAGCAGTTCTTC.

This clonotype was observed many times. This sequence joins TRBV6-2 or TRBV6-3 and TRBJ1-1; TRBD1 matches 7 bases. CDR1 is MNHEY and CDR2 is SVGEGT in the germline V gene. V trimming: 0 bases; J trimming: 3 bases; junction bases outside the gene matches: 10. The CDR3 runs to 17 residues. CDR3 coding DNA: TGTGCCAGCAGTTACTCGACGTTCCGCAGGGGGGACACTGAAGCTTTCTTT. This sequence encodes CASSYSTFRRGDTEAFF.